These 31 T cell receptor beta chains came from one sample sequenced in a study of read filtering for tumor transcriptome and immune sequencing. Molecular barcoded adaptors covering alpha/delta and beta/gamma chains were used on 400 ng RNA. TCRdb re-analysed the reads in MiXCR, keeping a single row per CDR3 protein. This table has roughly 5,800 distinct CDR3 sequences, about 25% appearing once. The sequenced sample was a population of CD138-negative cells sorted from bone marrow. The receptors shown here come from a donor at least 40 years old with multiple myeloma.

This clonotype was seen many times. V usage is TRBV28 and J usage is TRBJ2-7; D uncertain. The CDR3 is made up of 12 amino acids. The V end was cut by 2 bases, the J end by 5 bases, with 7 bases between. From germline, CDR1 is MDHEN and CDR2 SYDVKM. This CDR3 is CASSLPFHEQYF. The CDR3, as DNA: TGTGCCAGCAGTTTACCGTTCCACGAGCAGTACTTC.

This clonotype has a count of ten or more. The DNA for the CDR3 is TGCAGCACAAACAGGGAGGATACTGAAGCTTTCTTT. Its protein is CSTNREDTEAFF. The gene calls are TRBV20-1 and TRBJ1-1; tentative D call: TRBD1 (6 bases). Germline CDR1 DFQATT, CDR2 SNEGSKA (reference sequence). The length of the CDR3 is 12 residues.

The chain has TRBV7-2 and TRBJ2-3; 8 positions agree with TRBD2. The CDR3 loop spans 16 amino acids. Germline lookup yields CDR1 SGHTA and CDR2 FQGNSA. Trimming cost V 3 bases and J 2 bases; bases outside gene matches: 7. CDR3 nucleotide sequence: TGTGCCAGCAGCTTTTATGTAGCGGGGATCACAGATACGCAGTATTTT. It is translated as CASSFYVAGITDTQYF.

The table lists this clonotype with many counts. The chain combines TRBV7-8 with TRBJ2-5, with 12 bases fitting TRBD2. The CDR3 is 16 amino acids. Germline V gene data show CDR1 as SGHVS and CDR2 as FQNEAQ. Losses at the gene ends were 4 bases for V and 3 bases for J; bases not matched to a gene: 6. The CDR3 sequence is CASSYLAGGLKETQYF. CDR3 bases: TGTGCCAGCAGCTACCTAGCGGGGGGGCTGAAAGAGACCCAGTACTTC.

This clonotype was detected many times. The gene calls are TRBV11-2 and TRBJ1-2, with no clear D. The CDR3 is 15 residues long. Germline CDR1 SGHAT, CDR2 FQNNGV. Trimming removed 3 bases at V and 1 base at J, with 12 bases between. CDR3 residues: CASSFIGKVNYGYTF. Written as DNA, the CDR3 is TGTGCCAGCAGCTTTATTGGGAAGGTTAACTATGGCTACACCTTC.

On this clonotype: A far bigger clonotype differs at one base, so this is likely a read error. The V gene is TRBV20-1, the J gene TRBJ2-1; TRBD2 is a possible D gene (7 bases). CDR3 length equals 14 residues. Per germline, CDR1 DFQATT and CDR2 SNEGSKA (reference sequence). Trimming took 1 base from V and 10 from J, leaving 17 bases between them. Written as DNA, the CDR3 is TGCAGTGCTAGAGGGGGGCGGGAGAAAAGCGAGCAGTTCTTC. Protein: CSARGGREKSEQFF.

The chain joins TRBV15 to TRBJ2-3; D not certain. In germline, CDR1 is LNHNV, CDR2 YYDKDF (reference sequence). V lost 0 bases and J 0 bases, leaving 7 bases between the germline ends. The CDR3 sequence is 15 residues long. CDR3 region: CATSRDRSSTDTQYF. CDR3 nucleotide sequence: TGTGCCACCAGCAGAGACAGGTCGAGCACAGATACGCAGTATTTT.

This clonotype was recorded at least ten times. V and J are TRBV4-3 and TRBJ2-1; D may match TRBD1 or TRBD2 (6 bases each). In germline, CDR1 is LGHNA, CDR2 YSLEER. CDR3 length equals 17 residues. V dropped 0 bases and J dropped 0 bases, with 12 bases sitting between them. CDR3 residues: CASSQEGGLSSYNEQFF. The CDR3 nucleotides read TGCGCCAGCAGCCAAGAGGGGGGCCTTAGCTCCTACAATGAGCAGTTCTTC.

In its sample, this clonotype was seen many times. The rearrangement joins TRBV7-8 to TRBJ2-5, with unresolved D. Between the trimmed V and J ends, which lost 4 bases and 6 bases, there was a span of 21 bases. Germline CDR1 and CDR2: SGHVS and FQNEAQ. CDR3 size: 16 residues. The DNA for the CDR3 is TGTGCCAGCAGCTACTTAGGAACGCTTGGGGAACAGACCCAGTACTTC. Residues: CASSYLGTLGEQTQYF.

There are many counts of this clonotype. V usage is TRBV5-1 and J usage is TRBJ2-5; perhaps TRBD2 as D (5 bases). The V end was cut by 0 bases, the J end by 2 bases, with 5 bases between. The CDR3 is made up of 13 amino acids. CDR1 is SGHRS and CDR2 is YFSETQ in the germline V gene. CDR3 sequence (DNA): TGCGCCAGCAGCTTGGGACTACAAGAGACCCAGTACTTC. This gives the protein CASSLGLQETQYF.

This clonotype was counted many times. The chain carries TRBV28 and TRBJ2-1; D remains unclear. Trimming removed 5 bases at V and 2 bases at J, with 1 base between. The germline V gene encodes CDR1 MDHEN and CDR2 SYDVKM. The CDR3 is 11 amino acids. CDR3 sequence reads: CASSPYNEQFF. DNA of the CDR3: TGTGCCAGCAGTCCCTACAATGAGCAGTTCTTC.

This clonotype has at least ten counts. The chain couples TRBV11-2 to TRBJ2-5, with a tentative D call TRBD2 (6 bases). V lost 5 bases and J 4 bases, leaving 20 bases between the germline ends. The CDR3 extends over 16 amino acids. The germline CDR1 and CDR2 sequences are SGHAT and FQNNGV. The CDR3, as DNA: TGTGCCAGCAGCCGGGACTTGAGTGTCCCCGGAGAGACCCAGTACTTC. Translation: CASSRDLSVPGETQYF.

This clonotype has ten or more counts. The chain is built from TRBV7-9 and TRBJ2-1, with 12 bases lining up with TRBD2. Germline-derived CDR1 and CDR2 are SEHNR and FQNEAQ (reference sequence). Trimming at V came to 1 base and at J to 7 bases, leaving 5 bases not matched to a gene. This CDR3 is 16 amino acids long. The CDR3 sequence is CASSLGGTSGLNEQFF. CDR3 nucleotide sequence: TGTGCCAGCAGCTTAGGGGGGACTAGCGGGTTGAATGAGCAGTTCTTC. Filled out from reference TRBV7-9 and TRBJ2-1, the complete variable domain reads DTGVSQNPRHKITKRGQNVTFRCDPISEHNRLYWYRQTLGQGPEFLTYFQNEAQLEKSRLLSDRFSAERPKGSFSTLEIQRTEQGDSAMYLCASSLGGTSGLNEQFFGPGTRLTVL.

Regarding this clonotype: This could be a read error, since a much larger clone is one nucleotide away. J is TRBJ1-2 and V is TRBV23-1, with D maybe TRBD1 (5 bases). TRBV23-1 is filed as an ORF, its function uncertain. The CDR3 covers 15 residues. The CDR3 reads CAGSQRQGLCYGYTF. DNA of the CDR3: TGCGCCGGCAGTCAACGGCAGGGCCTATGCTATGGCTACACCTTC.

Of note for this clonotype: One end of the junction fails to match germline, which may point to a read error. The V and J genes are TRBV29-1 and TRBJ1-1; D is ambiguous. The CDR3 sequence is 10 residues long. Germline V gives CDR1 SQVTM, CDR2 ANQGSEA. The CDR3 loop reads CNVKNTEAFF. The CDR3 DNA is TGCAACGTTAAGAACACTGAAGCTTTCTTC.

Within the sample, this clonotype is medium-sized. At one end the junction does not follow the germline gene, possibly because of a read error. CDR3 loop: CASSQGNSEAFF. The CDR3 region has the DNA TGCGCCAGCAGCCAGGGGAACAGTGAAGCTTTCTTT. The genes are TRBV4-1 and TRBJ1-1; no definite D call. CDR1 is MGHRA, CDR2 YSYEKL, per germline. The CDR3 loop spans 12 amino acids.

In this sample, this clonotype turned up many times. The chain links TRBV29-1 to TRBJ2-3, with 7 positions matching TRBD1. V dropped 6 bases and J dropped 1; count of bases not matched to a gene: 1. The CDR3 contains 12 residues. The germline CDR1 and CDR2 sequences are SQVTM and ANQGSEA. The CDR3 region has the DNA TGCAGCGTGGGACAGCGCACAGATACGCAGTATTTT. Translating gives CSVGQRTDTQYF.

This clonotype was seen many times. V is TRBV7-6 and J is TRBJ1-5; unclear D gene. Trimming cost V 0 bases and J 4 bases, with 4 bases left between them. This CDR3 region has 13 residues. Germline values: CDR1 SGHVS, CDR2 FNYEAQ. The CDR3 loop is CASSLAENQPQHF. The CDR3 nucleotides are TGTGCCAGCAGCTTAGCGGAGAATCAGCCCCAGCATTTT.

A note on this clonotype: A far larger clone lies a single base away; this is likely a read error. The chain recombines TRBV6-5 with TRBJ2-2; D gene uncertain. The CDR3 totals 15 residues. CDR1 is MNHEY, CDR2 SVGAGI, per germline. The CDR3 spells CANSYGRRDTGELFF. The CDR3 region has the DNA TGTGCCAACAGTTACGGAAGGAGAGACACCGGGGAGCTGTTTTTT.

This clonotype is labeled as medium-sized. The CDR3 spells CAWNRGQVDEQFF. The CDR3 DNA reads as TGTGCCTGGAATAGGGGGCAGGTGGATGAGCAGTTCTTC. The genes are TRBV30 and TRBJ2-1; 7 bases line up with TRBD1. CDR1 is GTSNPN and CDR2 is SVGIG in the germline V gene (reference sequence). V lost 4 bases, J lost 8 bases, and 8 bases stayed unmatched. The CDR3 consists of 13 residues.

Ten or more counts support this clonotype. The V gene is TRBV11-2, the J gene TRBJ2-5; the D is unclear. V lost 0 bases and J lost 5, with 13 bases in between. CDR3 length: 15 residues. CDR1 is SGHAT and CDR2 is FQNNGV in the germline V gene. CDR3 sequence: CASSLDFLPEETQYF. CDR3 coding DNA: TGTGCCAGCAGCTTAGATTTTTTGCCAGAGGAGACCCAGTACTTC.

In this sample, this clonotype turned up many times. The chain has TRBV12-3 or TRBV12-4 and TRBJ2-1; 8 nucleotides match TRBD2. V shed 7 bases and J 8 bases; nucleotides not matched to a gene: 13. The length of the CDR3 is 15 residues. CDR3 residues: CASTLTGGGSDEQFF. The CDR3 DNA follows: TGTGCCAGCACCCTGACGGGGGGGGGCTCGGATGAGCAGTTCTTC.

This clonotype was seen at least ten times. The CDR3, as DNA: TGTGCCAGCAGTGAATGGTTCGGGACAGGGAACGAGCAGTACTTC. It encodes CASSEWFGTGNEQYF. This chain joins TRBV6-1 and TRBJ2-7; 9 nucleotides align to TRBD1. J was trimmed by 5 bases and V by 2 bases; bases with no gene match: 7. CDR1 and CDR2 from the germline V gene are MNHNS and SASEGT. The length of the CDR3 is 15 residues.

By sample fraction, this clonotype is medium-sized. This chain connects TRBV6-2 or TRBV6-3 to TRBJ2-1, with D possibly being TRBD2 (6 bases). Trimming removed 3 bases at V and 3 bases at J, with 9 bases between. The germline V gene has CDR1 MNHEY and CDR2 SVGEGT. This CDR3 contains 14 residues. CDR3 sequence: CASSYGGNYNEQFF. CDR3 nucleotides: TGTGCCAGCAGTTATGGGGGGAACTACAATGAGCAGTTCTTC.

As concerns this clonotype: This sequence may be a read error, since a much larger clone differs from it by one base. The rearrangement links TRBV10-2 to TRBJ2-5; TRBD2 agrees at 9 bases. Germline V gene data show CDR1 as WSHSY and CDR2 as SAAADI. The CDR3 contains 15 residues. The CDR3, as DNA: TGCGCCAGCAGGATGAGCGGGGGGTTACAAGAGACCCGGTACTTC. Translated, it gives CASRMSGGLQETRYF.

This clonotype was recorded at least ten times. The V call is TRBV6-6, the J call TRBJ1-2; no firm D call. V was shortened by 8 bases and J by 5 bases, with 9 bases between the two germline ends. CDR1 is MNHNY, CDR2 SVGAGI, per germline (reference sequence). CDR3 length equals 11 residues. CDR3 sequence (DNA): TGTGCCAGCCTGATCCGTTATGGCTACACCTTC. Protein sequence: CASLIRYGYTF.

The table lists this clonotype with many counts. The chain is built from TRBV7-9 and TRBJ2-6; D is uncertain. The germline V and J ends were trimmed by 6 bases and 1 base, with 7 bases remaining between them. The CDR3 sequence is 14 residues long. Looked up from germline, CDR1 is SEHNR and CDR2 is FQNEAQ (reference sequence). Here the CDR3 reads CASRDGSGANVLTF. The CDR3 coding sequence is TGTGCCAGCAGAGACGGGTCTGGGGCCAACGTCCTGACTTTC.

This clonotype was picked up many times. The V gene is TRBV2, the J gene TRBJ2-3; D call uncertain. The CDR3 runs 12 residues. In germline, CDR1 is SNHLY, CDR2 FYNNEI. V was shortened by 6 bases and J by 2 bases, with 6 bases between the two germline ends. The CDR3 loop is CASRDVTDTQYF. The CDR3 DNA reads TGTGCCAGCAGGGACGTCACAGATACGCAGTATTTT.

This clonotype was seen at least ten times. The rearrangement uses TRBV7-9 and TRBJ1-1; D gene uncertain. Deletions cut 3 bases from V and 6 bases from J, with 8 bases between. The germline CDR1 and CDR2 sequences are SEHNR and FQNEAQ (reference sequence). The CDR3 consists of 12 residues. Here the CDR3 DNA reads TGTGCCAGCAGCTTTGTTACGGCTGAAGCTTTCTTT. It encodes CASSFVTAEAFF.

This clonotype was seen ten or more times. This chain links TRBV6-5 with TRBJ2-7; 11 bases line up with TRBD2. The trim removed 0 bases at V and 4 bases at J, leaving 2 bases unmatched. CDR1 and CDR2 from the germline V gene are MNHEY and SVGAGI. The CDR3 consists of 15 residues. The CDR3 spells CASSYSTSGSYEQYF. CDR3 DNA sequence: TGTGCCAGCAGTTACTCCACTAGCGGGAGTTACGAGCAGTACTTC.

As regards this clonotype: A much more abundant neighbour one base away suggests this may be a read error. The conserved phenylalanine or tryptophan normally closing the CDR3 is absent here, so this likely arose from a read error. V and J are TRBV7-9 and TRBJ2-3, with 8 bases that match TRBD2. CDR1 is SEHNR, CDR2 FQNEAQ, per germline (reference sequence). With V trimmed by 5 bases and J by 2 bases, 12 bases remained unmatched. The CDR3 has 17 residues. CDR3 protein: CASSALAREGPTDTQYI. The CDR3 bases are TGTGCCAGCAGCGCCCTGGCCCGGGAGGGGCCCACAGATACGCAGTATATT.